These 32 T cell receptor beta chains came from one sample sequenced in a study of brain T cells in children with intractable seizures. Produced via immunoSEQ multiplex PCR; TCRdb's table is partial and in-frame only. The table lists about 64,000 clones, roughly 95% of them singletons. The specimen was peripheral blood, collected at surgery. The receptors were gathered from a boy less than two years old with focal cortical dysplasia and intractable seizures.

J is TRBJ2-5 and V is TRBV29-1, with a possible D match to TRBD1 (6 bases). Germline CDR1 is SQVTM and CDR2 is ANQGSEA. This CDR3 is 14 amino acids long. Trimming stripped 6 bases from V and 2 bases from J, with 16 bases between. The CDR3 reads CSVVTGLAQETQYF. The CDR3 DNA sequence: TGCAGCGTAGTGACAGGTTTGGCTCAAGAGACCCAGTACTTC.

This rearrangement joins TRBV15 to TRBJ2-7; TRBD1 is a possible D gene (5 bases). Trimming pared 0 bases from V and 6 bases from J, leaving 18 bases between. The CDR3 spans 16 residues. Germline V gives CDR1 LNHNV, CDR2 YYDKDF (reference sequence). CDR3 nucleotides: TGTGCCACCAGCAGAGATCCTCAGGGAAAAGGAGCCGAGCAGTACTTC. This sequence encodes CATSRDPQGKGAEQYF.

CDR3 amino acids: CASNPYLVNQPQHF. DNA for the CDR3: TGTGCCAGCAATCCCTACTTGGTTAATCAGCCCCAGCATTTT. The rearrangement links TRBV28 to TRBJ1-5, with D hard to call. Germline CDR1 and CDR2: MDHEN and SYDVKM. Trimming removed 7 bases from V and 4 bases from J, with 14 bases in between. The CDR3 is 14 amino acids.

The V call is TRBV5-4, the J call TRBJ2-3; D is unresolved. This CDR3 region has 13 residues. Germline V lookup: CDR1 SGHNT, CDR2 YYREEE (reference sequence). Trimming took 0 bases from V and 4 from J, leaving 6 bases between them. CDR3 DNA: TGTGCCAGCAGCTTGGGTCGTCCAGATACGCAGTATTTT. Its protein is CASSLGRPDTQYF. Drawing the rest from reference TRBV5-4 and TRBJ2-3, the complete variable domain is ETGVTQSPTHLIKTRGQQVTLRCSSQSGHNTVSWYQQALGQGPQFIFQYYREEENGRGNFPPRFSGLQFPNYSSELNVNALELDDSALYLCASSLGRPDTQYFGPGTRLTVL.

This chain uses TRBV2 with TRBJ2-2, with 7 nucleotides matching TRBD1. The CDR3 loop spans 15 amino acids. CDR1 is SNHLY, CDR2 FYNNEI, per germline. J lost 1 base, V lost 6 bases, and 5 bases had no gene match. The CDR3 DNA follows: TGTGCCAGCAGGTGGGACAGATTGAACACCGGGGAGCTGTTTTTT. Its protein product is CASRWDRLNTGELFF.

This sequence joins TRBV24-1 and TRBJ1-2; D uncertain. Trimming pared 4 bases from V and 4 bases from J, leaving 9 bases between. Looked up from germline, CDR1 is KGHDR and CDR2 is SFDVKD. The CDR3 loop spans 13 amino acids. The CDR3 loop reads CATSDRTGYGYTF. CDR3 nucleotide sequence: TGTGCCACCAGTGACCGGACTGGCTATGGCTACACCTTC.

CDR3 sequence reads: CASSLQTSTDTQYF. The CDR3 bases are TGCGCCAGCAGCTTGCAGACTAGCACAGATACGCAGTATTTT. The rearrangement joins TRBV5-1 to TRBJ2-3, with D uncertain. The CDR3 is made up of 14 amino acids. Germline V gene lookup returns CDR1 SGHRS and CDR2 YFSETQ. The V gene lost 1 base and the J gene lost 0 bases, with 6 bases spanning the gap.

CDR3: CASSRHIENTEAFF. CDR3 coding DNA: TGCGCCAGCAGCCGCCACATAGAAAACACTGAAGCTTTCTTT. The J gene is TRBJ1-1, the V gene TRBV4-3, with unresolved D. Trimming took 4 bases from V and 2 from J, leaving 11 bases between them. Germline loops: CDR1 LGHNA, CDR2 YSLEER. This CDR3 is built from 14 residues.

The V gene is TRBV19, the J gene TRBJ1-5; 10 nucleotides match TRBD1. CDR1 is LNHDA, CDR2 SQIVND, per germline (reference sequence). The junction had 2 bases not matched to a gene; V was cut back by 6 bases and J by 6 bases. This CDR3 comprises 13 residues. In DNA form, the CDR3 reads TGTGCCAGTAGCGACAGGGGGCTTCAGCCCCAGCATTTT. Protein: CASSDRGLQPQHF.

The CDR3 coding sequence is TGTGCCACCTGGACCCTTCTTAACTATGGCTACACCTTC. Translated, it gives CATWTLLNYGYTF. This rearrangement joins TRBV7-2 to TRBJ1-2; D remains unclear. Germline V gene lookup returns CDR1 SGHTA and CDR2 FQGNSA. V lost 10 bases, J lost 1 base, and 13 bases lay in between. The CDR3 loop spans 13 amino acids.

The CDR3 bases are TGTGCCAGCAGCTTAGTCACTAGCGGTTCTCGTGGGGCCAACGTCCTGACTTTC. Protein product: CASSLVTSGSRGANVLTF. The chain combines TRBV13 with TRBJ2-6; 8 positions match TRBD2. The V segment lost 1 base and the J segment 3 bases; nucleotides outside the gene matches: 8. There are 18 residues in the CDR3. CDR1 is PRHDT and CDR2 is FYEKMQ in the germline V gene (reference sequence).

The chain joins TRBV28 to TRBJ1-5; D remains unclear. Germline assignment: CDR1 MDHEN and CDR2 SYDVKM. The CDR3 consists of 12 residues. The V and J ends lost 5 bases and 7 bases respectively, with 9 bases between them. For the CDR3, the DNA is TGTGCCAGCAGTCTCTCAGGCCAGCCCCAGCATTTT. Translated, it gives CASSLSGQPQHF.

The chain uses TRBV12-3 or TRBV12-4 and TRBJ1-2, with D perhaps TRBD1 (6 bases). Trimming shortened V by 5 bases and J by 6 bases, and 13 bases separated the two germline ends. This CDR3 is built from 13 residues. The CDR3 sequence is CASSNRQVHGYTF. The CDR3 DNA is TGTGCCAGCAGTAATAGACAGGTCCATGGCTACACCTTC.

This chain joins TRBV2 and TRBJ1-1; the D gene is possibly TRBD1 (6 bases). The CDR3 contains 17 residues. Germline CDR1 reads SNHLY; CDR2 reads FYNNEI. Trimming removed 5 bases at V and 1 base at J, with 20 bases between. The CDR3 bases are TGTGCCAGCAGTTTTGGGGGGCCCCCCCTATCGAACACTGAAGCTTTCTTT. Encoded protein: CASSFGGPPLSNTEAFF.

The chain couples TRBV4-3 to TRBJ2-1; 9 bases align to TRBD2. Per the germline V gene, CDR1 is LGHNA and CDR2 is YSLEER. This CDR3 spans 14 amino acids. Trimming removed 4 bases from V and 8 bases from J; junction bases left unmatched: 6. The DNA for the CDR3 is TGCGCCAGCAGCCGAGTAGCGGGAGTGGATGAGCAGTTCTTC. Protein: CASSRVAGVDEQFF.

A single count supports this clone. The V and J genes are TRBV27 and TRBJ1-5, with a possible D match to TRBD1 (6 bases). The V end was cut by 3 bases, the J end by 4 bases, with 10 bases between. The germline CDR1 and CDR2 sequences are MNHEY and SMNVEV (reference sequence). This CDR3 has 14 residues. The CDR3 spells CASSFLGGNQPQHF. The CDR3 coding sequence is TGTGCCAGCAGTTTTCTAGGGGGTAATCAGCCCCAGCATTTT.

The chain has TRBV6-5 and TRBJ1-1; D perhaps matches TRBD1 (5 bases). The germline V gene has CDR1 MNHEY and CDR2 SVGAGI. This CDR3 region has 13 residues. Trimming pared 2 bases from V and 4 bases from J, leaving 8 bases between. CDR3 amino acids: CASSYGGGTEAFF. CDR3 bases: TGTGCCAGCAGTTACGGGGGGGGCACTGAAGCTTTCTTT.

The sample holds one count of this clone. J is TRBJ2-5 and V is TRBV2, with 9 bases identical to TRBD2. CDR3 length equals 16 residues. V lost 6 bases and J lost 4; bases outside the gene matches: 12. In germline, CDR1 is SNHLY, CDR2 FYNNEI. CDR3 protein: CASRGTRGGGPETQYF. CDR3 DNA sequence: TGTGCCAGCAGGGGGACTCGCGGGGGGGGGCCAGAGACCCAGTACTTC.

CDR3 sequence: CASSPDTGDGETQYF. The CDR3 nucleotides are TGCGCCAGCAGCCCCGATACTGGAGACGGGGAGACCCAGTACTTC. The gene calls are TRBV4-1 and TRBJ2-5; no definite D call. Germline values: CDR1 MGHRA, CDR2 YSYEKL. Trimming pared 4 bases from V and 5 bases from J, leaving 17 bases between. The CDR3 runs to 15 residues.

The rearrangement uses TRBV6-1 and TRBJ2-7; no firm D call. Germline values: CDR1 MNHNS, CDR2 SASEGT. The CDR3 has 14 amino acids. V gave up 1 base and J gave up 2 bases, with 9 bases separating them. CDR3 coding DNA: TGTGCCAGCAGTGAAGTCCCACGAACCTACGAGCAGTACTTC. Protein: CASSEVPRTYEQYF.

V usage is TRBV11-2 and J usage is TRBJ1-2; weak D call: TRBD1 (5 bases). The V end was cut by 5 bases, the J end by 4 bases, with 17 bases between. The CDR3 sequence is 15 residues long. Per the germline V gene, CDR1 is SGHAT and CDR2 is FQNNGV. CDR3: CASSPHLDSGYGYTF. The CDR3 DNA is TGTGCCAGCAGCCCACATCTTGACAGCGGCTATGGCTACACCTTC.

The CDR3 sequence is CASSPGQTNYGYTF. DNA for the CDR3: TGTGCCAGCAGCCCGGGACAGACTAACTATGGCTACACCTTC. The chain employs TRBV5-4 and TRBJ1-2; 7 bases match TRBD1. This CDR3 has 14 residues. Germline V lookup: CDR1 SGHNT, CDR2 YYREEE (reference sequence). After removal of 4 bases from V and 0 bases from J, the junction contained 3 bases not matched to a gene.

This chain uses TRBV7-2 with TRBJ1-5; D perhaps matches TRBD1 (6 bases). Germline V gives CDR1 SGHTA, CDR2 FQGNSA. The ends were cut back, 4 bases at V and 9 bases at J, with 13 bases in the middle. CDR3 length equals 13 residues. The CDR3 protein is CASSSHREGPQHF. In DNA, the CDR3 is TGTGCCAGCAGCTCCCACAGGGAGGGGCCCCAGCATTTT.

The rearrangement uses TRBV7-2 and TRBJ2-2; D remains unclear. The CDR3 contains 16 residues. Germline V gene lookup returns CDR1 SGHTA and CDR2 FQGNSA. V was cut by 2 bases and J by 2 bases, with 12 bases left in between. CDR3 sequence reads: CASSLFYSYNTGELFF. CDR3 coding DNA: TGTGCCAGCAGCTTATTTTACAGCTACAACACCGGGGAGCTGTTTTTT.

The chain combines TRBV28 with TRBJ2-7, with a weak D call TRBD1 (5 bases). CDR1 and CDR2 (germline): MDHEN, SYDVKM. This CDR3 is 14 amino acids long. Trimming stripped 3 bases from V and 9 bases from J, with 18 bases between. CDR3 DNA: TGTGCCAGCAGTTTCTCCCTAGGGGCCCTTGGGCAGTACTTC. Encoded protein: CASSFSLGALGQYF. The full variable domain, rest sourced from reference TRBV28 and TRBJ2-7, is DVKVTQSSRYLVKRTGEKVFLECVQDMDHENMFWYRQDPGLGLRLIYFSYDVKMKEKGDIPEGYSVSREKKERFSLILESASTNQTSMYLCASSFSLGALGQYFGPGTRLTVT.

DNA of the CDR3: TGTGCCAGCAGTAGAAACACCGGGGAGCTGTTTTTT. Amino acids: CASSRNTGELFF. The chain carries TRBV6-5 and TRBJ2-2, with no clear D. The V gene's germline CDR1 is MNHEY and CDR2 SVGAGI. CDR3 length: 12 residues. With 5 bases removed from V and 2 bases from J, the gap between germline ends came to 3 bases.

This sequence joins TRBV24-1 and TRBJ2-7; TRBD2 aligns across 12 bases. The V gene end was trimmed by 2 bases and the J gene end by 2 bases; junction bases not matched to a gene: 0. From germline, CDR1 is KGHDR and CDR2 SFDVKD. The CDR3 totals 15 residues. The CDR3 DNA reads TGTGCCACCAGTGATTCTAGCGGGAGGGCCTACGAGCAGTACTTC. Its translation: CATSDSSGRAYEQYF.

The V and J genes are TRBV19 and TRBJ2-3; D remains unclear. CDR1 and CDR2 (germline): LNHDA, SQIVND (reference sequence). The CDR3 length is 13 residues. V gave up 4 bases and J gave up 7 bases, with 12 bases separating them. CDR3 DNA sequence: TGTGCCAGTAGTACCCGACTGGAAAATACGCAGTATTTT. This sequence encodes CASSTRLENTQYF. Full variable domain (rest looked up from reference TRBV19 and TRBJ2-3): DGGITQSPKYLFRKEGQNVTLSCEQNLNHDAMYWYRQDPGQGLRLIYYSQIVNDFQKGDIAEGYSVSREKKESFPLTVTSAQKNPTAFYLCASSTRLENTQYFGPGTRLTVL.

This chain connects TRBV12-3 or TRBV12-4 to TRBJ1-6; D remains unclear. The CDR3 loop spans 13 amino acids. Trimming left V 3 bases short and J 4 bases short, with 4 bases between. CDR3 residues: CASSLEYNSPLHF. CDR3 sequence (DNA): TGTGCCAGCAGTTTGGAATATAATTCACCCCTCCACTTT.

This clone has a handful of counts. This rearrangement joins TRBV4-2 to TRBJ1-5; D gene ambiguous. In germline, CDR1 is LGHNA, CDR2 YNFKEQ. Trimming cost V 1 base and J 6 bases, with 10 bases left between them. The CDR3 has 14 amino acids. The CDR3 loop reads CASSQARFTQPQHF. CDR3 DNA: TGTGCCAGCAGCCAAGCTAGGTTCACTCAGCCCCAGCATTTT.

This rearrangement joins TRBV11-2 to TRBJ2-7; maybe TRBD1 (5 bases). Looked up from germline, CDR1 is SGHAT and CDR2 is FQNNGV. CDR3 length equals 14 residues. V was shortened by 0 bases and J by 3 bases, with 9 bases between the two germline ends. The CDR3 DNA sequence: TGTGCCAGCAGCTTAGATTGGGGCCACTACGAGCAGTACTTC. Protein: CASSLDWGHYEQYF.

This rearrangement joins TRBV5-6 to TRBJ1-5; D ambiguous. V dropped 1 base and J dropped 3 bases, with 8 bases sitting between them. The length of the CDR3 is 14 residues. CDR1 is SGHDT and CDR2 is YYEEEE in the germline V gene. Written as DNA, the CDR3 is TGTGCCAGCAGCTTGTACAGCATCAATCAGCCCCAGCATTTT. Protein: CASSLYSINQPQHF.